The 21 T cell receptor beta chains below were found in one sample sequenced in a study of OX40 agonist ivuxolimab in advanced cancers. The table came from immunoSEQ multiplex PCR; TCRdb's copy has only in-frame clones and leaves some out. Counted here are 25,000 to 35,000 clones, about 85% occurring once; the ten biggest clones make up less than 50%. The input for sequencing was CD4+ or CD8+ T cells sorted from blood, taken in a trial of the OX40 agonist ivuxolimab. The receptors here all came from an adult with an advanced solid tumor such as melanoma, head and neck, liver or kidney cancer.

DNA of the CDR3: TGCAGTGCTAGCTGGGGTCGGTTCTTC. Translated: CSASWGRFF. The chain recombines TRBV20-1 with TRBJ2-1; D remains unclear. CDR3 length: 9 amino acids. CDR1 is DFQATT and CDR2 is SNEGSKA in the germline V gene (reference sequence). The germline V and J ends were trimmed by 3 bases and 15 bases, with 9 bases remaining between them.

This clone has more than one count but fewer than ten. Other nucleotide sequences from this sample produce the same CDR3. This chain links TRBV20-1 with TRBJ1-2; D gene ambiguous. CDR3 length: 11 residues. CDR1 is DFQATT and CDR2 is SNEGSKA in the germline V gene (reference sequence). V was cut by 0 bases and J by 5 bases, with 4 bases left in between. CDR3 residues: CSARDPYGYTF. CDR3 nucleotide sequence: TGCAGTGCTAGAGATCCTTATGGCTACACCTTC.

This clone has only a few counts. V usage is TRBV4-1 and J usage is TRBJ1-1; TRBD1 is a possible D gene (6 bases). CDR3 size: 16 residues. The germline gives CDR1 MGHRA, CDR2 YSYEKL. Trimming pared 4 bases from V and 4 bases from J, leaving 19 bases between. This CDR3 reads CASSLNPGRGSTEAFF. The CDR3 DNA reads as TGCGCCAGCAGCCTTAACCCAGGAAGGGGGAGCACTGAAGCTTTCTTT.

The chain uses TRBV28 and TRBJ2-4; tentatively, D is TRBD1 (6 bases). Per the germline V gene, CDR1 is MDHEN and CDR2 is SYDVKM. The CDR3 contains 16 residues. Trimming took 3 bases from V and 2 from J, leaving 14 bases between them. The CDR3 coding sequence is TGTGCCAGCAGTTTGATTAGGGACACCTCCAAAAACATTCAGTACTTC. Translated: CASSLIRDTSKNIQYF.

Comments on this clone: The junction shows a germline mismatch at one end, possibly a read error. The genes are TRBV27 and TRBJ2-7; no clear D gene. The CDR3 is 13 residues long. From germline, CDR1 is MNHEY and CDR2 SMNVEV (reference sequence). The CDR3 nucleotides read TGTGCCAGCAGTTTAGTTGTATCCTCCGAGCAGTACTTC. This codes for CASSLVVSSEQYF.

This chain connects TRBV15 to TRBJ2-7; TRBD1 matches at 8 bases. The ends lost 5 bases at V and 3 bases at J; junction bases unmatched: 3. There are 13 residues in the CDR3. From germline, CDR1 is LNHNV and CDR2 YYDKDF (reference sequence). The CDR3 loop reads CATSWGTGYEQYF. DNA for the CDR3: TGTGCCACCAGCTGGGGGACAGGCTACGAGCAGTACTTC.

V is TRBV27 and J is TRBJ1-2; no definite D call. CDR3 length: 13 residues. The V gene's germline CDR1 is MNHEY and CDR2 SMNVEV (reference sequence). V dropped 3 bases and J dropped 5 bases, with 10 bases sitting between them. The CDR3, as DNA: TGTGCCAGCAGTTTGCTCGGGGAGTATGGCTACACCTTC. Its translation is CASSLLGEYGYTF.

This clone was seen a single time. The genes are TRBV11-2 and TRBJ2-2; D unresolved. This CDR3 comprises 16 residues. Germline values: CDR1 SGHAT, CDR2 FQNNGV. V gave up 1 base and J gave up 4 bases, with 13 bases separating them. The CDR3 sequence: CASSLAWIGSTGELFF. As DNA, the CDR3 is TGTGCCAGCAGCTTAGCGTGGATCGGGTCCACCGGGGAGCTGTTTTTT.

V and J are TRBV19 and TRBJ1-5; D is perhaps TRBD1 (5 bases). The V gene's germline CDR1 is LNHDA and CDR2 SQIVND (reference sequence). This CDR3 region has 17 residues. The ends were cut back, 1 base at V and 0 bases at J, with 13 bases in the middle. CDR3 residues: CASSIGGTAYSNQPQHF. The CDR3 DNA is TGTGCCAGTAGTATAGGGGGGACGGCTTATAGCAATCAGCCCCAGCATTTT. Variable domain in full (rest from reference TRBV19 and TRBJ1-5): DGGITQSPKYLFRKEGQNVTLSCEQNLNHDAMYWYRQDPGQGLRLIYYSQIVNDFQKGDIAEGYSVSREKKESFPLTVTSAQKNPTAFYLCASSIGGTAYSNQPQHFGDGTRLSIL.

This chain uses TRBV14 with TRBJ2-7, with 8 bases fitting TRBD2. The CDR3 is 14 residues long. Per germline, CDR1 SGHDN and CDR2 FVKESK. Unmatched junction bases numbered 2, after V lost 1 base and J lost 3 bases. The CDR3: CASSQAGGGYEQYF. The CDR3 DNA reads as TGTGCCAGCAGCCAAGCCGGGGGGGGCTACGAGCAGTACTTC. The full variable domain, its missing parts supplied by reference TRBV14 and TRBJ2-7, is EAGVTQFPSHSVIEKGQTVTLRCDPISGHDNLYWYRRVMGKEIKFLLHFVKESKQDESGMPNNRFLAERTGGTYSTLKVQPAELEDSGVYFCASSQAGGGYEQYFGPGTRLTVT.

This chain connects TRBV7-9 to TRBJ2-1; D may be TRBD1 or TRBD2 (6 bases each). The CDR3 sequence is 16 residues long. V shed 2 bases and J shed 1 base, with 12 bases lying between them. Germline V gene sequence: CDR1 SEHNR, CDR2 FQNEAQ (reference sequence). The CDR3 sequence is CASSLRGASSYNEQFF. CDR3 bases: TGTGCCAGCAGCTTAAGGGGGGCTTCATCCTACAATGAGCAGTTCTTC.

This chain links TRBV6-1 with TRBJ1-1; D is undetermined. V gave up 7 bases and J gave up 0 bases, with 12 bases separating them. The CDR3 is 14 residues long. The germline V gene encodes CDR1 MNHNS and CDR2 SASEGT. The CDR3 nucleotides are TGTGCCAGCACGTACGGCCAGGTGAACACTGAAGCTTTCTTT. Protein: CASTYGQVNTEAFF.

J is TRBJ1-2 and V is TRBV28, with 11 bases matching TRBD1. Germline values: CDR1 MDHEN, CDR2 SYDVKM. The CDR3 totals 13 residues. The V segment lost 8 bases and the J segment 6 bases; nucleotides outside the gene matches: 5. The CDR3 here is CASGTGGLHGYTF. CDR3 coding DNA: TGTGCCAGCGGGACAGGGGGTTTGCATGGCTACACCTTC.

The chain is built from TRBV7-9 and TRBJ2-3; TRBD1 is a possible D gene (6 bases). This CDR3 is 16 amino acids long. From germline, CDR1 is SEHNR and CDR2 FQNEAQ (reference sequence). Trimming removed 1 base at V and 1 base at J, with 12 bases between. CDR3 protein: CASSLGTGFGTDTQYF. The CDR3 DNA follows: TGTGCCAGCAGCTTAGGAACAGGGTTCGGCACAGATACGCAGTATTTT.

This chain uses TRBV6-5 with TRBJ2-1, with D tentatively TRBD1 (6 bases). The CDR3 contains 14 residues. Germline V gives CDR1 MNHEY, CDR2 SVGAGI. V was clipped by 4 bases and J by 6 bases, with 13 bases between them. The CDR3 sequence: CASSSDQGTNEQFF. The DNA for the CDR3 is TGTGCCAGCAGTTCTGACCAGGGGACCAATGAGCAGTTCTTC.

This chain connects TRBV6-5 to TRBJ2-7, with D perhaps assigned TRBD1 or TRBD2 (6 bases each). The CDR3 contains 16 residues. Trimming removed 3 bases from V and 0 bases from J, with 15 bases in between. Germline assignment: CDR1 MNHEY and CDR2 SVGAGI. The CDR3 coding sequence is TGTGCCAGCAGTTATTATCCGGGGGCCGACTCCTACGAGCAGTACTTC. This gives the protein CASSYYPGADSYEQYF.

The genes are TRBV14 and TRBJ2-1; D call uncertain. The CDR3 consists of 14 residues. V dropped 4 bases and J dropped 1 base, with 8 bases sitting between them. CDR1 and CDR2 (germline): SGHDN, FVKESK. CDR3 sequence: CASSPTMSYNEQFF. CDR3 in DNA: TGTGCCAGCAGCCCGACCATGTCCTACAATGAGCAGTTCTTC.

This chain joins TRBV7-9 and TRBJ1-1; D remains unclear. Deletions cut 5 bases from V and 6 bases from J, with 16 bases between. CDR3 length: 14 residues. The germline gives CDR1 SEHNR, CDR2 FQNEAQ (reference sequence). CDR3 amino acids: CASSPTPAGPEAFF. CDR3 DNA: TGTGCCAGCAGCCCTACGCCGGCCGGCCCTGAAGCTTTCTTT.

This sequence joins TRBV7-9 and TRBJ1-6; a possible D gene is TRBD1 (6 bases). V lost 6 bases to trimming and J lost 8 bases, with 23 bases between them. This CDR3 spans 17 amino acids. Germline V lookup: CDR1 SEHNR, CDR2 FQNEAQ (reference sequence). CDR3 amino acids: CASSPQGGTAFYSPLHF. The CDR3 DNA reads TGTGCCAGCAGTCCTCAAGGGGGGACGGCCTTTTATTCACCCCTCCACTTT. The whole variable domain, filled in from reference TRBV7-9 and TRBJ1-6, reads DTGVSQNPRHKITKRGQNVTFRCDPISEHNRLYWYRQTLGQGPEFLTYFQNEAQLEKSRLLSDRFSAERPKGSFSTLEIQRTEQGDSAMYLCASSPQGGTAFYSPLHFGNGTRLTVT.

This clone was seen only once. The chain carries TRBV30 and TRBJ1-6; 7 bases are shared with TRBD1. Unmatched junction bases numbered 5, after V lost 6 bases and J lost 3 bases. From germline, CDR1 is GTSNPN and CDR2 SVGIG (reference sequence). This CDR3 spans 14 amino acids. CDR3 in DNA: TGTGCCTGTATAGCAGGGGGCTATAATTCACCCCTCCACTTT. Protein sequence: CACIAGGYNSPLHF.

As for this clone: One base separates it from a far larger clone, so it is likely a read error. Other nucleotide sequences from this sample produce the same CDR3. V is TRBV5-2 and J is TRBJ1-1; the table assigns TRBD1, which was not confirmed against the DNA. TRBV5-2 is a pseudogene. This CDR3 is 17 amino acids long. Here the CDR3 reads CASSQESNEGANTEAFF. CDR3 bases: TGTGCCAGCAGCCAAGAGTCGAATGAGGGGGCGAACACTGAAGCTTTCTTT.